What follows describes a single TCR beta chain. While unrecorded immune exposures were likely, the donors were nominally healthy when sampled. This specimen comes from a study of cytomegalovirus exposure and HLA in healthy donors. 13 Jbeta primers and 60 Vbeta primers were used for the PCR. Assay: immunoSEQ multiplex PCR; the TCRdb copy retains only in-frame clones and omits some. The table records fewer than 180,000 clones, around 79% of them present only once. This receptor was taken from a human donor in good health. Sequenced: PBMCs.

CDR3 loop: CASMEAGTSGSRRQFF. The DNA of the CDR3 is TGTGCCAGCATGGAAGCCGGGACTAGCGGGAGTCGGAGGCAGTTCTTC. The chain uses TRBV6-1 and TRBJ2-1, with TRBD2 matching over 14 bases. Germline V gene sequence: CDR1 MNHNS, CDR2 SASEGT. The CDR3 is 16 residues long. J gave up 12 bases and V 7 bases, and 14 bases lay outside the gene matches.